The T cell receptor (beta chain) described here comes from a study of T cell responses to AZD1222 COVID-19 vaccine. Findings and limits, study-wide: Among the donors, most were white British and more were female, and clonal diversity was possibly underestimated. The study sampled repertoires only after the peak T cell response.

The data were produced by immunoSEQ multiplex PCR, yet TCRdb's version contains in-frame clones alone and is incomplete. This table has fewer than 130,000 clones, roughly 92% appearing once. V lost 6 bases, J lost 3 bases, and 12 bases lay in between. The germline V gene encodes CDR1 SGHTA and CDR2 FQGNSA. CDR3 length equals 15 residues. As concerns this clone: Its specificity is unknown.

The V and J genes are TRBV7-2 and TRBJ1-6; D is possibly TRBD1 (6 bases). The source is an adult who received the AZD1222 COVID-19 vaccine. The sequencing here drew on peripheral blood, taken 28 days after the second AZD1222 dose. Written as DNA, the CDR3 is TGTGCCAGCAGAAGGGGGGGCCTCTATAATTCACCCCTCCACTTT. This encodes CASRRGGLYNSPLHF.